These 17 T cell receptor beta chains were all obtained from the same sample, sequenced in a study of blood T cell repertoires in COVID-19 (dated by TCRdb to the early 2020s). The library was obtained by the immunoSEQ multiplex PCR assay. TCRdb stores this immuneACCESS table with in-frame sequences only. Part of the clones is absent; in the studies checked, under half of the shortfall reflects unresolved V genes, and no reason is known for the rest. The sample includes about 120,000 clones, with just over 85% observed a single time. The top ten hold roughly 0.94% of the sample. The sequencing input was peripheral blood. All receptors come from a woman aged 45-65 years with active or convalescent COVID-19.

The chain recombines TRBV2 with TRBJ1-6; no firm D call. V lost 4 bases and J 6 bases, leaving 13 bases between the germline ends. This CDR3 has 15 amino acids. CDR1 is SNHLY, CDR2 FYNNEI, per germline. The CDR3 loop reads CASSGRSVANSPLHF. CDR3 nucleotides: TGTGCCAGCAGTGGTCGCAGTGTTGCTAATTCACCCCTCCACTTT.

The J gene is TRBJ2-3, the V gene TRBV28, with 7 bases fitting TRBD1. This CDR3 is built from 17 residues. Looked up from germline, CDR1 is MDHEN and CDR2 is SYDVKM. The V and J ends lost 6 bases and 1 base, in that order; junction bases with no gene match: 13. As DNA, the CDR3 is TGTGCCAGCAGGGGGGTTGAGGGGGCCTACGGCACAGATACGCAGTATTTT. Encoded protein: CASRGVEGAYGTDTQYF.

This chain uses TRBV14 with TRBJ2-7; TRBD2 might be the D (5 bases). The CDR3 consists of 14 residues. Germline V gives CDR1 SGHDN, CDR2 FVKESK. Trimming stripped 1 base from V and 5 bases from J, with 12 bases between. CDR3 amino acids: CASSQGGVEDEQYF. The CDR3 DNA reads as TGTGCCAGCAGCCAAGGGGGAGTAGAGGACGAGCAGTACTTC.

The table lists this clone with a count of one. V is TRBV4-1 and J is TRBJ1-5; 7 bases map to TRBD1. From germline, CDR1 is MGHRA and CDR2 YSYEKL. Trimming took 3 bases from V and 1 from J; bases not matched to a gene: 0. This CDR3 has 14 residues. The CDR3, as DNA: TGCGCCAGCAGCCAGGACAGGAGCAATCAGCCCCAGCATTTT. Its translation: CASSQDRSNQPQHF.

The chain combines TRBV5-1 with TRBJ2-6; the D gene is possibly TRBD2 (6 bases). Germline CDR1 SGHRS, CDR2 YFSETQ. The CDR3 loop spans 17 amino acids. V was trimmed by 4 bases and J by 0 bases, leaving 14 bases between them. CDR3 in amino acids: CASSPSGVSSGANVLTF. CDR3 nucleotide sequence: TGCGCCAGCAGCCCCTCGGGGGTCAGCTCTGGGGCCAACGTCCTGACTTTC.

This clone occurred a few times. The chain is built from TRBV30 and TRBJ2-7, with D possibly being TRBD2 (5 bases). With 3 bases removed from V and 3 bases from J, the gap between germline ends came to 9 bases. The CDR3 length is 12 residues. CDR1 and CDR2 (germline): GTSNPN, SVGIG (reference sequence). The CDR3 loop is CAWSRGRYEQYF. The CDR3 nucleotides read TGTGCCTGGAGCCGGGGTCGCTACGAGCAGTACTTC. The complete variable domain, with remaining parts taken from reference TRBV30 and TRBJ2-7, reads SQTIHQWPATLVQPVGSPLSLECTVEGTSNPNLYWYRQAAGRGLQLLFYSVGIGQISSEVPQNLSASRPQDRQFILSSKKLLLSDSGFYLCAWSRGRYEQYFGPGTRLTVT.

The chain combines TRBV15 with TRBJ2-7; tentatively, D is TRBD1 (6 bases). Germline lookup yields CDR1 LNHNV and CDR2 YYDKDF (reference sequence). With 2 bases removed from V and 0 bases from J, the gap between germline ends came to 23 bases. The CDR3 covers 19 residues. The CDR3 DNA reads TGTGCCACCAGCAGAACACTACCCATCACAGGGCCTAGCTCCTACGAGCAGTACTTC. It yields the protein CATSRTLPITGPSSYEQYF.

The genes are TRBV3-1 (or the pseudogene TRBV3-2) and TRBJ2-2, with D perhaps TRBD2 (6 bases). V lost 1 base, J lost 7 bases, and 10 bases lay in between. Germline V gives CDR1 LGHDT, CDR2 YNNKEL (reference sequence). The CDR3 is made up of 14 amino acids. This chain's CDR3 is CASSQGTMVGELFF. The CDR3 coding sequence is TGTGCCAGCAGCCAAGGGACTATGGTCGGGGAGCTGTTTTTT.

The chain links TRBV9 to TRBJ2-2; the D gene is possibly TRBD1 (6 bases). Trimming cost V 8 bases and J 0 bases, with 14 bases left between them. The CDR3 is 15 amino acids. Germline V CDR1 and CDR2: SGDLS, YYNGEE. This CDR3 reads CASKPGTTNTGELFF. CDR3 bases: TGTGCCAGTAAACCCGGGACAACGAACACCGGGGAGCTGTTTTTT.

The chain recombines TRBV10-3 with TRBJ1-3; D unclear. V dropped 0 bases and J dropped 8 bases, with 5 bases sitting between them. Per the germline V gene, CDR1 is ENHRY and CDR2 is SYGVKD. The CDR3 is 12 residues long. The CDR3 spells CAISESADTIYF. DNA of the CDR3: TGTGCCATCAGTGAGTCGGCGGACACCATATATTTT.

The chain uses TRBV10-3 and TRBJ1-2; 9 nucleotides line up with TRBD1. Germline CDR1 ENHRY, CDR2 SYGVKD. Trimming at V came to 5 bases and at J to 7 bases, leaving 5 bases not matched to a gene. The CDR3 has 13 amino acids. The CDR3 DNA reads TGTGCCATCAGTTTGGACAGGGGCCGTGGCTACACCTTC. Amino acid sequence: CAISLDRGRGYTF.

V usage is TRBV18 and J usage is TRBJ2-7; 7 nucleotides align to TRBD1. Germline CDR1 reads KGHSH; CDR2 reads LQKENI. V lost 1 base to trimming and J lost 7 bases; unmatched junction nucleotides: 4. This CDR3 has 13 residues. CDR3 nucleotides: TGTGCCAGCTCACCACAGGGGGCGGAAGAGCAGTACTTC. This translates into CASSPQGAEEQYF.

The chain has TRBV7-3 and TRBJ2-1, with 7 positions matching TRBD2. The CDR3 sequence is 12 residues long. Per germline, CDR1 SGHTA and CDR2 FQGTGA. After removal of 6 bases from V and 8 bases from J, the junction contained 4 bases not matched to a gene. The chain's CDR3 is CASSRGRDEQFF. The DNA of the CDR3 is TGTGCCAGCAGTCGGGGGAGGGATGAGCAGTTCTTC.

The V gene is TRBV10-3, the J gene TRBJ1-1; D perhaps matches TRBD1 (6 bases). Trimming removed 8 bases at V and 5 bases at J, with 15 bases between. The length of the CDR3 is 13 residues. Looked up from germline, CDR1 is ENHRY and CDR2 is SYGVKD. Here the CDR3 DNA reads TGTGCCATCGGGACACCCCAGGGGACTGAAGCTTTCTTT. It is translated as CAIGTPQGTEAFF.

V gene TRBV24-1 combines with J gene TRBJ1-2; 8 positions agree with TRBD1. The germline gives CDR1 KGHDR, CDR2 SFDVKD. The CDR3 spans 14 residues. Trimming at V came to 3 bases and at J to 4 bases, leaving 3 bases not matched to a gene. The CDR3 loop reads CATSDPTGAYGYTF. The CDR3 nucleotides are TGTGCCACCAGTGATCCGACAGGGGCCTATGGCTACACCTTC.

This clone came up once. The chain employs TRBV18 and TRBJ2-5; D is possibly TRBD1 (6 bases). The CDR3 runs to 14 residues. Germline CDR1 is KGHSH and CDR2 is LQKENI. Trimming took 3 bases from V and 0 from J, leaving 8 bases between them. This CDR3 is CASSPDRHQETQYF. CDR3 nucleotides: TGTGCCAGCTCACCCGACAGGCACCAAGAGACCCAGTACTTC.

This clone came up once. The CDR3 protein is CAIGRTGGVYEQYF. The CDR3, as DNA: TGTGCCATTGGGAGGACAGGGGGCGTCTACGAGCAGTACTTC. J is TRBJ2-7 and V is TRBV10-3; TRBD1 matches 11 bases. From germline, CDR1 is ENHRY and CDR2 SYGVKD. V trimming: 9 bases; J trimming: 3 bases; junction bases outside the gene matches: 7. The CDR3 covers 14 residues.